This T cell receptor (beta chain) emerged from a study of radiotherapy plus CTLA-4 blockade in lung cancer. Background on the study: Disease control was achieved by just over 30% of patients, and objective responses by about 19%.

Libraries were prepared by immunoSEQ multiplex PCR; TCRdb keeps only in-frame clonotypes and omits some of them. Of about 85,000 clones in the sample, around 88% were seen once. V was cut by 4 bases and J by 2 bases, with 13 bases left in between. Germline assignment: CDR1 SGDLS and CDR2 YYNGEE. The CDR3 totals 15 residues. Study-wide findings and caveats: After treatment with radiotherapy plus ipilimumab, TCR clones that came from the tumor expanded in blood.

For this clone: Its antigen is as yet unknown.

Specimen: peripheral blood, collected from a patient treated with radiotherapy plus ipilimumab. This sequence was found in a human donor with non-small cell lung cancer who had a partial response to radiotherapy plus ipilimumab. V usage is TRBV9 and J usage is TRBJ2-1; tentative D call: TRBD2 (5 bases). In DNA form, the CDR3 reads TGTGCCAGCAGCCCCTTAGTAGCGACCTACAATGAGCAGTTCTTC. This encodes CASSPLVATYNEQFF.